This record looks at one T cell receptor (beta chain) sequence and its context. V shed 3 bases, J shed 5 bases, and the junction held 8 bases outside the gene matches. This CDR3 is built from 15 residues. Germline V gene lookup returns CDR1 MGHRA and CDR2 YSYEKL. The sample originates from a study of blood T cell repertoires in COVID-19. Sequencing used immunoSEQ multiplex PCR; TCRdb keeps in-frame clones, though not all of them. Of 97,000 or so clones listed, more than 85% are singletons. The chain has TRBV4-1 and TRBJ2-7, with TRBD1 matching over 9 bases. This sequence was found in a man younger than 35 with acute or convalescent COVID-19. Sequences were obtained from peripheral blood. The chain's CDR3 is CASSHGTGSNNEQYF. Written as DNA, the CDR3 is TGCGCCAGCAGCCACGGGACAGGGAGTAACAACGAGCAGTACTTC.